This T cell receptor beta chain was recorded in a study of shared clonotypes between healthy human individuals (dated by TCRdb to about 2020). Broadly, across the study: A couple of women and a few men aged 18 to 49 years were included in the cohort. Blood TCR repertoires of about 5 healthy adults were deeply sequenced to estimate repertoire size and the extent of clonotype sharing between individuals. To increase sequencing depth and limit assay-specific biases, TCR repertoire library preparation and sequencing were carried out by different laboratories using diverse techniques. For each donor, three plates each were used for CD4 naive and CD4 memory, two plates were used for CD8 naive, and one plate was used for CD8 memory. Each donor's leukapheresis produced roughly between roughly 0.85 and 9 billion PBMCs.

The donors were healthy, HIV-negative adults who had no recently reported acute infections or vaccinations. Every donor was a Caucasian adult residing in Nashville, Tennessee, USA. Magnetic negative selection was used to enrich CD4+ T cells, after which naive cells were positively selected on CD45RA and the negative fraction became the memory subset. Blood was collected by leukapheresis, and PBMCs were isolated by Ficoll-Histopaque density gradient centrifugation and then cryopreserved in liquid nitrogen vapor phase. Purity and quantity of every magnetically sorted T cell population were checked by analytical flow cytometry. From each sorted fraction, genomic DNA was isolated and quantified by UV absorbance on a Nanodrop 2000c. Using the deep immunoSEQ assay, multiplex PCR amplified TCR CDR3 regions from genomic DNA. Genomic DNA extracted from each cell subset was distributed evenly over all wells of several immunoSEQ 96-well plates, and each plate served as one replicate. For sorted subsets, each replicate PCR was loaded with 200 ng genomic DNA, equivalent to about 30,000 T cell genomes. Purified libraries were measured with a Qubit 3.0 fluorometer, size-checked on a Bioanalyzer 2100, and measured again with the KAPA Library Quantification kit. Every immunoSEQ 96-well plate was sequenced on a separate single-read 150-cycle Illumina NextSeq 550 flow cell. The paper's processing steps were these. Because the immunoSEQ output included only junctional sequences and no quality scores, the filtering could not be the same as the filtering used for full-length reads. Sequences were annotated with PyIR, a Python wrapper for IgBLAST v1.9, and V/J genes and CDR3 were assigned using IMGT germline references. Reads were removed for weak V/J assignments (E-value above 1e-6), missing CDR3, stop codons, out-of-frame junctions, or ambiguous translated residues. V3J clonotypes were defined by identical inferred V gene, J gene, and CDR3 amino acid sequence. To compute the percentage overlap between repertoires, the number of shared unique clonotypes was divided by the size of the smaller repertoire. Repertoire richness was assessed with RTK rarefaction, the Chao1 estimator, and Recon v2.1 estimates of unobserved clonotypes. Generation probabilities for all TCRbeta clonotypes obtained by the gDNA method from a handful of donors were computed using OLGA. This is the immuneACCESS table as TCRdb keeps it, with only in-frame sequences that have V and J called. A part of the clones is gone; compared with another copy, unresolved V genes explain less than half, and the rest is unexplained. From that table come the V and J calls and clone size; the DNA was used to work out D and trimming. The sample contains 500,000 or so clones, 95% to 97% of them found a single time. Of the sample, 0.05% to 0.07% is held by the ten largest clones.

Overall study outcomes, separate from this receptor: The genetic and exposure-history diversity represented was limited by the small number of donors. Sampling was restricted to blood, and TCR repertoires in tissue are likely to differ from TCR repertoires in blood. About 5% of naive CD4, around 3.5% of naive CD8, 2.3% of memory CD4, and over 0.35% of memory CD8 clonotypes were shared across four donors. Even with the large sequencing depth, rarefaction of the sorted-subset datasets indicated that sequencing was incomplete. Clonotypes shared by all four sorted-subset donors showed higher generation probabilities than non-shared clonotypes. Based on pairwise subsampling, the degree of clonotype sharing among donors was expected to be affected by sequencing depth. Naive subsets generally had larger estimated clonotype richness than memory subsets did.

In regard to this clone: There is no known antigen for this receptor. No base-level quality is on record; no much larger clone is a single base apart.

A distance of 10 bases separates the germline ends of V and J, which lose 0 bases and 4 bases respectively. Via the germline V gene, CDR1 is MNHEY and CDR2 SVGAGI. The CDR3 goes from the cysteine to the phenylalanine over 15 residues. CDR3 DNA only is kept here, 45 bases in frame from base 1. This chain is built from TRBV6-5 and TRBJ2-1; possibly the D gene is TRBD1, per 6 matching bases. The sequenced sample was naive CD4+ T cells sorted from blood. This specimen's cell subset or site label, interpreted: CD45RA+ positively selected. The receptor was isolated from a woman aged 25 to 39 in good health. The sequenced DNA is TGTGCCAGCAGTTACTCTGCGCAGGGGTACAATGAGCAGTTCTTC. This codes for CASSYSAQGYNEQFF.